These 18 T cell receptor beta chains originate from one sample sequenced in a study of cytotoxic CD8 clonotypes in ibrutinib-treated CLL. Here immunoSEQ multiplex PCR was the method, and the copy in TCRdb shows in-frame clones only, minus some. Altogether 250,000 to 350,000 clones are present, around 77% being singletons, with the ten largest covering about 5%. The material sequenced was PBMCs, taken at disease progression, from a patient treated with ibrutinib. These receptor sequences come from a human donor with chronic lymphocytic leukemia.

The CDR3 bases are TGTGCCAGCAGCGCGGGACTAGCCCCAACAGATACGCAGTATTTT. Translation: CASSAGLAPTDTQYF. The rearrangement links TRBV9 to TRBJ2-3, with 9 bases matching TRBD2. This CDR3 region has 15 residues. CDR1 is SGDLS and CDR2 is YYNGEE in the germline V gene. V dropped 3 bases and J dropped 3; count of bases not matched to a gene: 5.

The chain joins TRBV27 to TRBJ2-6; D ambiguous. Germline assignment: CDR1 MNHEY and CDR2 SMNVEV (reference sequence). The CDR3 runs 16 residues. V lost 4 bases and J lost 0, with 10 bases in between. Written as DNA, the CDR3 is TGTGCCAGCAGTTCATCCCGTGGCTCTGGGGCCAACGTCCTGACTTTC. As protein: CASSSSRGSGANVLTF. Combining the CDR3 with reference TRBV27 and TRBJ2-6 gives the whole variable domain EAQVTQNPRYLITVTGKKLTVTCSQNMNHEYMSWYRQDPGLGLRQIYYSMNVEVTDKGDVPEGYKVSRKEKRNFPLILESPSPNQTSLYFCASSSSRGSGANVLTFGAGSRLTVL.

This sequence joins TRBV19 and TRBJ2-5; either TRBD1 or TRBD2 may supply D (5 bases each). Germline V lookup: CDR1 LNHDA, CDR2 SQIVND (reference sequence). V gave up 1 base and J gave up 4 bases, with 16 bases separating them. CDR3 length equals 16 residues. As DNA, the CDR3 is TGTGCCAGTAGTATAGCGACGCCGACCGGGGCAGAGACCCAGTACTTC. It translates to CASSIATPTGAETQYF.

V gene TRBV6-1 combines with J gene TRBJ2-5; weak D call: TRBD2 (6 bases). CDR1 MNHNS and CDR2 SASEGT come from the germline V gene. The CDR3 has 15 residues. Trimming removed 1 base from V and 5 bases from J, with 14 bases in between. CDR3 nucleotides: TGTGCCAGCAGTGAAGGGGGCAGAGGAGGGGAGACCCAGTACTTC. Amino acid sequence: CASSEGGRGGETQYF.

CDR3 in amino acids: CASSGAGGHYEQFF. CDR3 coding DNA: TGTGCCAGCAGCGGAGCGGGAGGGCACTATGAGCAGTTCTTC. V is TRBV9 and J is TRBJ2-1, with 10 bases that match TRBD2. This CDR3 has 14 residues. The germline V gene encodes CDR1 SGDLS and CDR2 YYNGEE. Trimming at V came to 3 bases and at J to 8 bases, leaving 5 bases not matched to a gene.

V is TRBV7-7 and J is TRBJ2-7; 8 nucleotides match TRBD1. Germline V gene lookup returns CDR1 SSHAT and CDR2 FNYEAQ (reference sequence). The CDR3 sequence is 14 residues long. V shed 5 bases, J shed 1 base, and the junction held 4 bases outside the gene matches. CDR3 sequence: CASSPDRASYEQYF. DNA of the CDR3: TGTGCCAGCAGCCCGGACAGGGCATCCTACGAGCAGTACTTC.

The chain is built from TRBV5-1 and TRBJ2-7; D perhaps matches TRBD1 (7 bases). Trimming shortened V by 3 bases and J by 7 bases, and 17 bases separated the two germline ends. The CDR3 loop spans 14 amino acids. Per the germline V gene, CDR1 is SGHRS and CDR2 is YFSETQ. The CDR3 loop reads CASSYATGEDEQYF. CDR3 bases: TGCGCCAGCAGCTATGCAACAGGGGAGGATGAGCAGTACTTC.

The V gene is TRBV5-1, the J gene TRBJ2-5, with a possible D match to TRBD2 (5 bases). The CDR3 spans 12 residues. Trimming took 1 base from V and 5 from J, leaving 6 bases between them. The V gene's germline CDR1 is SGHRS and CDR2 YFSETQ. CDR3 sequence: CASSLRRETQYF. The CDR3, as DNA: TGCGCCAGCAGCTTGAGGAGGGAGACCCAGTACTTC.

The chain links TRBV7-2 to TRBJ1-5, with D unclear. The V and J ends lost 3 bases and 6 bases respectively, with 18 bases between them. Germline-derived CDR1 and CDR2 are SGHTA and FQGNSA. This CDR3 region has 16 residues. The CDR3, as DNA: TGTGCCAGCAGCTTCTGGGTTCGGGGTAGGAGTCAGCCCCAGCATTTT. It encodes CASSFWVRGRSQPQHF.

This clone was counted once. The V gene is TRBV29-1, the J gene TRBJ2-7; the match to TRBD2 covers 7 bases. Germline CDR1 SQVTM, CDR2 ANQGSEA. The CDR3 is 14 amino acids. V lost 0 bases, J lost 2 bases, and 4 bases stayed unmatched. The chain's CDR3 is CSVEDSSGPYEQYF. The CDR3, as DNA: TGCAGCGTTGAAGATTCTAGCGGCCCCTACGAGCAGTACTTC.

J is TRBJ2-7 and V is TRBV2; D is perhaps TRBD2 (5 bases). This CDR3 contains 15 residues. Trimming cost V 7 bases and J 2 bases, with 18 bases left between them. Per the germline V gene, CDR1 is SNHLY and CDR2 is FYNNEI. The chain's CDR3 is CASTPLGDSTYEQYF. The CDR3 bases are TGTGCCAGCACTCCCCTCGGGGATTCTACCTACGAGCAGTACTTC.

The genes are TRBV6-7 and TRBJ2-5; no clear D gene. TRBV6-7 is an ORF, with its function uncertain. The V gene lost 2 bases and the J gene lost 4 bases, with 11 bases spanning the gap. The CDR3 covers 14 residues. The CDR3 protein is CASSYGAGGETQYF. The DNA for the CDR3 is TGTGCCAGCAGTTACGGTGCAGGTGGAGAGACCCAGTACTTC.

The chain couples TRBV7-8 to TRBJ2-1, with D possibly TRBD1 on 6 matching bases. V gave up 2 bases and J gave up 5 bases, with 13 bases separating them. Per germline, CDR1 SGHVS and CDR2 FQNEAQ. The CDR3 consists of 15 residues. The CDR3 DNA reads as TGTGCCAGCAGCTTATTTCGGACAGAGGACAATGAGCAGTTCTTC. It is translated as CASSLFRTEDNEQFF.

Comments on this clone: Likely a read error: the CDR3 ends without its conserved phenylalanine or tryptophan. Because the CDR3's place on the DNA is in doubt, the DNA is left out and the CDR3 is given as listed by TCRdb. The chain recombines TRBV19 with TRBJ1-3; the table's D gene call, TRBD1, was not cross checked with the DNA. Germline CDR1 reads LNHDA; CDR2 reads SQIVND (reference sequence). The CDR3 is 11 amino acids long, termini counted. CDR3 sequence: CASSSQAGTRQ.

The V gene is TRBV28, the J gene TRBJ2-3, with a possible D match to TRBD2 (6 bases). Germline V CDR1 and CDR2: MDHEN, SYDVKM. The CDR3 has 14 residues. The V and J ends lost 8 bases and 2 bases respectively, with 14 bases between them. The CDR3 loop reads CASRRAGFTDTQYF. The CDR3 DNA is TGTGCCAGCCGACGGGCGGGATTCACAGATACGCAGTATTTT.

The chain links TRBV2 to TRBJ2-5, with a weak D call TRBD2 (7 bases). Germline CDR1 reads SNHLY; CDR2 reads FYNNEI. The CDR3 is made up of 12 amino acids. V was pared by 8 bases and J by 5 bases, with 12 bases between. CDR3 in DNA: TGTGCCAGCGTCGGCGGGGGCGAGACCCAGTACTTC. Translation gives CASVGGGETQYF.

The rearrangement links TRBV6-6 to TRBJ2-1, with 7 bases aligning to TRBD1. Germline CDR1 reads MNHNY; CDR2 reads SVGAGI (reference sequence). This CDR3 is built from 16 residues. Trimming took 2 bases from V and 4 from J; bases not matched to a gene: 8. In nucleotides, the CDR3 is TGTGCCAGCAGTTACGTTGTGGGACAGACTTACAATGAGCAGTTCTTC. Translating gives CASSYVVGQTYNEQFF.

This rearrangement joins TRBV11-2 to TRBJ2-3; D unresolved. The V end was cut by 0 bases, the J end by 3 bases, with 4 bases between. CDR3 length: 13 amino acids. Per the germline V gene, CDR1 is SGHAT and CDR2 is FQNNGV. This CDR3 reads CASSLDRTDTQYF. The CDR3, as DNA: TGTGCCAGCAGCTTAGACCGGACAGATACGCAGTATTTT.